This T cell receptor (beta chain) derives from a study of cytomegalovirus exposure and HLA in healthy donors. General study results and limits: No immune exposure information besides CMV serostatus was available. In a later analysis, an Asian-associated ancestry cluster reportedly showed fewer N-insertions than the approximately 610-donor mean.

Per germline, CDR1 MDHEN and CDR2 SYDVKM. CDR3 size: 14 residues. The V and J ends lost 6 bases and 6 bases, in that order; junction bases with no gene match: 6. Use of 60 Vbeta and 13 Jbeta primers characterized the PCR. Method: immunoSEQ multiplex PCR; TCRdb's copy keeps in-frame clones and lacks some. Of around 250,000 clones listed, around nine tenths are singletons. Details on this clone: The antigen is not known.

The clonotype comes from a girl aged 2-9 years in good health and CMV-seronegative. This chain joins TRBV28 and TRBJ1-5; 9 nucleotides align to TRBD1. Material: PBMCs. CDR3 in amino acids: CASRLGQGRQPQHF. The CDR3 DNA sequence: TGTGCCAGCAGGTTAGGACAGGGGCGTCAGCCCCAGCATTTT. The full variable domain, in which reference TRBV28 and TRBJ1-5 provide the parts outside the CDR3, is DVKVTQSSRYLVKRTGEKVFLECVQDMDHENMFWYRQDPGLGLRLIYFSYDVKMKEKGDIPEGYSVSREKKERFSLILESASTNQTSMYLCASRLGQGRQPQHFGDGTRLSIL.